The 5 T cell receptor beta chains in this list originate from one sample, sequenced in a study of siplizumab effects on memory and regulatory T cells. This table comes from immunoSEQ multiplex PCR, and its TCRdb copy is limited to in-frame clones, with some not included. There are around 100,000 clones in the sample; over 90% occur only once, and 1% to 1.5% lies in the top ten. Sample: non-Treg CD4+ T cells sorted from blood. Receptor source: a human donor in good health.

V is TRBV27 and J is TRBJ1-2; TRBD1 might be the D (5 bases). This CDR3 contains 14 residues. V dropped 6 bases and J dropped 3 bases, with 14 bases sitting between them. Germline V gene data show CDR1 as MNHEY and CDR2 as SMNVEV (reference sequence). DNA of the CDR3: TGTGCCAGCAGAACAGGAGCCTGGGACTATGGCTACACCTTC. Its translation is CASRTGAWDYGYTF.

This chain links TRBV19 with TRBJ2-3; either TRBD1 or TRBD2 may fit D (5 bases each). The CDR3 has 17 amino acids. Germline CDR1 reads LNHDA; CDR2 reads SQIVND (reference sequence). The germline V and J ends were trimmed by 3 bases and 0 bases, with 16 bases remaining between them. CDR3 region: CASSIWGKDFSTDTQYF. The CDR3 region has the DNA TGTGCCAGTAGTATCTGGGGGAAAGACTTTAGCACAGATACGCAGTATTTT. The full variable domain, with the rest looked up from reference TRBV19 and TRBJ2-3, is DGGITQSPKYLFRKEGQNVTLSCEQNLNHDAMYWYRQDPGQGLRLIYYSQIVNDFQKGDIAEGYSVSREKKESFPLTVTSAQKNPTAFYLCASSIWGKDFSTDTQYFGPGTRLTVL.

The chain links TRBV4-1 to TRBJ1-3; 8 positions match TRBD1. From germline, CDR1 is MGHRA and CDR2 YSYEKL. Germline trimming cut 4 bases from V and 4 bases from J; bases unmatched to any gene: 6. The CDR3 loop spans 15 amino acids. Written as DNA, the CDR3 is TGCGCCAGCAGCCTCGACAGGGGAACAGGAAACACCATATATTTT. It codes for CASSLDRGTGNTIYF.

The chain uses TRBV5-1 and TRBJ1-4; 10 bases fit TRBD1. The CDR3 length is 14 residues. Germline V gives CDR1 SGHRS, CDR2 YFSETQ. The V gene end was trimmed by 3 bases and the J gene end by 8 bases; junction bases not matched to a gene: 4. CDR3: CASSWDRGEEKLFF. DNA for the CDR3: TGCGCCAGCAGCTGGGACAGGGGAGAGGAAAAACTGTTTTTT.

The chain carries TRBV6-1 and TRBJ2-7, with D possibly being TRBD1 (6 bases). CDR1 MNHNS and CDR2 SASEGT come from the germline V gene. This CDR3 contains 14 residues. Deletions cut 7 bases from V and 3 bases from J, with 16 bases between. The CDR3 is CASTSEQGVYEQYF. Written as DNA, the CDR3 is TGTGCCAGCACATCCGAACAGGGAGTCTACGAGCAGTACTTC.